Following are 8 T cell receptor beta chains from one sample sequenced in a study of spatial heterogeneity in lung cancer. TCRdb processed the 5' RACE reads anew with MiXCR; each CDR3 protein has one entry. This table holds 8,400 or so distinct CDR3 sequences, 3.5% to 5.5% found once. Time point: sample taken at primary tumor resection. Material for sequencing was whole RNA from tumor, nontumor lung or frozen PBMC, left unsorted. The sequences come from PBMCs, collected at surgery. These receptors were collected from a male donor with early-stage non-small cell lung cancer.

This clonotype is medium-sized within its sample. This beta chain is a stray sequence in a library constructed for alpha chains; its clone size is not meaningful. The chain is built from TRBV10-3 and TRBJ2-1; a weak D match, TRBD1 (5 bases). The V gene lost 4 bases and the J gene lost 5 bases, with 15 bases spanning the gap. The CDR3 contains 15 residues. Germline CDR1 and CDR2: ENHRY and SYGVKD. The chain's CDR3 is CAISGLGPPDNEQFF. The CDR3 DNA is TGTGCCATCAGTGGCTTGGGGCCACCAGACAATGAGCAGTTCTTC.

This clonotype appeared many times. This beta chain is an off-target read within a library intended for alpha chains, so its frequency means little. The chain uses TRBV28 and TRBJ2-1; 9 nucleotides align to TRBD2. The CDR3 sequence is 19 residues long. The germline CDR1 and CDR2 sequences are MDHEN and SYDVKM. Trimming took 6 bases from V and 7 from J; bases not matched to a gene: 22. The CDR3 nucleotides are TGTGCCAGCAGACCCAGGTTGCTAACCCAGCGGGGGGTCCCGAATGAGCAGTTCTTC. This codes for CASRPRLLTQRGVPNEQFF.

This clonotype was recorded at least ten times. As an off-target read in a library built for alpha chains, this beta chain has a frequency of little significance. The chain joins TRBV6-5 to TRBJ2-5; 8 bases match TRBD1. The CDR3 has 13 amino acids. The germline CDR1 and CDR2 sequences are MNHEY and SVGAGI. After removal of 6 bases from V and 5 bases from J, the junction contained 5 bases not matched to a gene. CDR3 protein: CASRQHRGETQYF. The CDR3 nucleotides read TGTGCCAGCAGGCAGCACAGGGGGGAGACCCAGTACTTC.

By share, this clonotype counts as medium-sized. This beta chain is a stray read from a library made for alpha chains; its abundance is not meaningful. The chain couples TRBV5-6 to TRBJ2-3, with 8 bases that match TRBD2. This CDR3 is built from 15 residues. Per germline, CDR1 SGHDT and CDR2 YYEEEE. Germline trimming cut 0 bases from V and 3 bases from J; bases unmatched to any gene: 3. The CDR3 DNA follows: TGTGCCAGCAGCTTGGCGCCGGGGGGGACAGATACGCAGTATTTT. Translated, it gives CASSLAPGGTDTQYF.

This clonotype occurred many times. A library prepared for alpha chains yielded this beta chain as an off-target read; its size is of little meaning. This chain links TRBV24-1 with TRBJ2-2; maybe TRBD2 (6 bases). Germline V gene data show CDR1 as KGHDR and CDR2 as SFDVKD. CDR3 length: 14 residues. Trimming left V 4 bases short and J 4 bases short, with 9 bases between. The CDR3 region is CATSDGGATGELFF. Written as DNA, the CDR3 is TGTGCCACCAGTGACGGGGGTGCCACCGGGGAGCTGTTTTTT.

In regard to this clonotype: This beta chain came through as a stray read in a library set up for alpha chains, and its size says little. V gene TRBV12-3 or TRBV12-4 combines with J gene TRBJ2-2; D is undetermined. V lost 7 bases and J 5 bases, leaving 8 bases between the germline ends. This CDR3 contains 12 residues. CDR3 sequence: CASTHRTGELFF. The CDR3 DNA is TGTGCCAGCACGCACAGAACCGGGGAGCTGTTTTTT.

This clonotype was found many times. This beta chain is a stray read from a library made for alpha chains; its abundance is not meaningful. CDR3 in DNA: TGTGCCAGCAGTGTTGACTACTATAATTCACCCCTCCACTTT. Translation gives CASSVDYYNSPLHF. The chain combines TRBV12-3 or TRBV12-4 with TRBJ1-6; D is undetermined. This CDR3 has 14 residues. V lost 5 bases, J lost 3 bases, and 8 bases lay in between.

This clonotype is labeled medium-sized (0.01 to 0.1%). This beta chain represents an off-target read in a library built for alpha chains; its size is of limited meaning. This chain uses TRBV29-1 with TRBJ2-3; 10 positions agree with TRBD2. Germline CDR1 SQVTM, CDR2 ANQGSEA. J was trimmed by 0 bases and V by 3 bases; bases with no gene match: 6. CDR3 length equals 16 residues. The CDR3 loop reads CSVERLAGASTDTQYF. CDR3 in DNA: TGCAGCGTTGAGCGGCTAGCGGGGGCTAGCACAGATACGCAGTATTTT.